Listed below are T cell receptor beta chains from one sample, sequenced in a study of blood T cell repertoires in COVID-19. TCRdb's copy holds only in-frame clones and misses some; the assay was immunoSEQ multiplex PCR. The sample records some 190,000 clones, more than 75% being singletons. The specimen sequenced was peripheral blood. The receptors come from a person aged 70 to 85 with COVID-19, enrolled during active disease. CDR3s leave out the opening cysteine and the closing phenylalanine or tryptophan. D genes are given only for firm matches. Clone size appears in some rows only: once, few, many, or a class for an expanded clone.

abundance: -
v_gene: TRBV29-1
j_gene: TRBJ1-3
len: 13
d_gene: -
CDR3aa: SVLLQGINGNTIY

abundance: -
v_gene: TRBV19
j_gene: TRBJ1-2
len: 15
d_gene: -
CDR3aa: ASSLSRFRSYNYGYT

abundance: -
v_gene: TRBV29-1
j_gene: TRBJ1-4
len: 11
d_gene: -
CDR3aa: SVVKGGDEKLF

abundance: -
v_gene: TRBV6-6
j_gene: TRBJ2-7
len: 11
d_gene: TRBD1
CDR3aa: ASRVDRENEQY

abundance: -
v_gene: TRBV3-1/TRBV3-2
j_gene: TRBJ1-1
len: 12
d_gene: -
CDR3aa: ASSRMSTGPEAF

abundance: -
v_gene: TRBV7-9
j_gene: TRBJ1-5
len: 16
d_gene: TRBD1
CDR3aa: ASSQNRGTQLSNQPQH

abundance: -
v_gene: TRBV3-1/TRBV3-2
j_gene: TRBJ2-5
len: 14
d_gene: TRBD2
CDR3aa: ASSPGLAGGEETQY

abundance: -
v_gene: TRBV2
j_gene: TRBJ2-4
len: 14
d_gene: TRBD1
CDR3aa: ASRKGQGIAKNIQY

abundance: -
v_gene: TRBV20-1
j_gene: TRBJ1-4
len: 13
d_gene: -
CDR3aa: SASLGAGSNEKLF

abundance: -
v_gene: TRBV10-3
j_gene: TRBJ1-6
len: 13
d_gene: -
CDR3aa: AISELSPRDSPLH

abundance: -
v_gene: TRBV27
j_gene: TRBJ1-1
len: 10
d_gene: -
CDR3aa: ASSGDNFEAF

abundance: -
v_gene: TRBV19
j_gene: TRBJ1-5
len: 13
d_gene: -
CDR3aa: ASSIRGESNQPQH

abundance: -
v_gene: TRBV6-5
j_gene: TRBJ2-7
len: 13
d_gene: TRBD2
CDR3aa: ASSSVAGDTYEQY

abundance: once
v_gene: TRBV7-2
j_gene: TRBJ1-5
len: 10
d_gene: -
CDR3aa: ASSPPGQPQH

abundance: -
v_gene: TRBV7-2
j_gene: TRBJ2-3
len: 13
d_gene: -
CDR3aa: ASSYSGGAADTQY

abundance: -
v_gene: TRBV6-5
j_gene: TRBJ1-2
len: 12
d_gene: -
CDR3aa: ASSYQGQSYGYT

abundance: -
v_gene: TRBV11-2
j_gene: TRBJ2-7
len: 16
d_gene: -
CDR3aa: ASSLAPPGAANPYEQY

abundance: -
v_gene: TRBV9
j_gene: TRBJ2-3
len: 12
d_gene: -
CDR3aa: ASSRQGHTDTQY

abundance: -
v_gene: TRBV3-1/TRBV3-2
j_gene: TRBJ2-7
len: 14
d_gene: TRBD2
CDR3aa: ASSQVGLAGVREQY

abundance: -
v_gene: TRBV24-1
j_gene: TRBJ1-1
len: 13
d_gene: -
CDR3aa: ATSDPSGGNTEAF

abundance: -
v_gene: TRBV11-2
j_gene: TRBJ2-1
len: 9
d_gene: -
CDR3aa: ASSLSRGQF

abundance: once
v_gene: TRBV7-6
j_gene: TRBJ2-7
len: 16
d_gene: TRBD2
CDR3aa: ASSPAQLAGGIAREQY

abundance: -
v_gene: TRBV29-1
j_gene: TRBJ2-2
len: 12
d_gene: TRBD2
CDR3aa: SVRSSGRAGELF

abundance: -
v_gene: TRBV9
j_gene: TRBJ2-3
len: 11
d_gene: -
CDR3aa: ASSVRYTDTQY

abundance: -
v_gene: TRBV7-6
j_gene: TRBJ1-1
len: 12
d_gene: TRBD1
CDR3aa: ASSPGQMNTEAF

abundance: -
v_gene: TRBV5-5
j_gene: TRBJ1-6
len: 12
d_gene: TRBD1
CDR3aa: ASSPGTGLSPLH

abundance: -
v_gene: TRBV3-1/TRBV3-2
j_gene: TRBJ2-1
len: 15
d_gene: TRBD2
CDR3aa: ASSPPPGQRGDNEQF

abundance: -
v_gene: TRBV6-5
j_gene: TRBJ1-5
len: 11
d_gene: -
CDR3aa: ASGGRGAQPQH

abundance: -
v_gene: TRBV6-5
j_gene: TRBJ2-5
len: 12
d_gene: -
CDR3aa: ASSRRDLQETQY

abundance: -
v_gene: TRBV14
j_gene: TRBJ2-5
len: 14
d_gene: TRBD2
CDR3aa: ASSPLSGRGEETQY

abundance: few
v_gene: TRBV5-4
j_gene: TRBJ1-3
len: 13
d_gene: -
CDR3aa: ASSLGGAGGNTIY

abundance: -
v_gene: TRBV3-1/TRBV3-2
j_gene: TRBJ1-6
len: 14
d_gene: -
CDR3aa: ASSLKGGSGNSPLH

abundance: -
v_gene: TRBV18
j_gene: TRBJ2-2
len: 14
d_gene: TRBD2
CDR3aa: ASSPLAGGRTGELF

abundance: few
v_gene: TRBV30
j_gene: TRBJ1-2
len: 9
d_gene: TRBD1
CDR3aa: AQGQQFGYT

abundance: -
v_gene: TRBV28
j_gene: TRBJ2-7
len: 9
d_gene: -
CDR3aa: ASRGSYEQY

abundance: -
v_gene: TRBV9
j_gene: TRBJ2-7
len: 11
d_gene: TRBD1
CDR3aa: ASSEATGYEQY

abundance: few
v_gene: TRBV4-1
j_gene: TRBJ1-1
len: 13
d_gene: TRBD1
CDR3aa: ASSPSDRGVPEAF

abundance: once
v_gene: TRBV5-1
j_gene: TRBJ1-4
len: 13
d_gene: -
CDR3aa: ASSPEGATNEKLF

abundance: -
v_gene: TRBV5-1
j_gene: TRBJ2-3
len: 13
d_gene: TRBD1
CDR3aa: ASSLEGTAPDTQY

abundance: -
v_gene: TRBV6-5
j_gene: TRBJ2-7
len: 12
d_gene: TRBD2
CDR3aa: ASSSPSGNNEQY

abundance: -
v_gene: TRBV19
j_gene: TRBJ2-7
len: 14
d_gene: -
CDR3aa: ASSTDTRRRRYEQY

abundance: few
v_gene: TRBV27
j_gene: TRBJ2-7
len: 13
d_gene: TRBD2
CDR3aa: ASSYGVGLAYEQY

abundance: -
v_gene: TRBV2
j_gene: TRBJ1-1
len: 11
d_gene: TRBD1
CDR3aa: ARGQGTDTEAF

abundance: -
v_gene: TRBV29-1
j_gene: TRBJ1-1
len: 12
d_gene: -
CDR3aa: SVRGVVYLDEAF

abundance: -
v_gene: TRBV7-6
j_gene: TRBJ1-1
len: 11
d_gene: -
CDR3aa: ASSSAGDTEAF

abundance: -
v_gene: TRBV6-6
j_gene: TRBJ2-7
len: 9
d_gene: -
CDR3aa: ASSPRESQY

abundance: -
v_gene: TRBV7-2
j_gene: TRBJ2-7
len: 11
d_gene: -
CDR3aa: ASSRDIAYEQY

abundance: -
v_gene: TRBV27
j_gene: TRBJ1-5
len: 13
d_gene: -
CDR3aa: ASSLRGGFNQPQH

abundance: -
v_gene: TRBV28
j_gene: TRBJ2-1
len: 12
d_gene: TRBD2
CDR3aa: ASSSSTSAREQF

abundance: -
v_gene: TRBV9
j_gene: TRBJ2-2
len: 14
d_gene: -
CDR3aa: ASSVAPGVTTGELF

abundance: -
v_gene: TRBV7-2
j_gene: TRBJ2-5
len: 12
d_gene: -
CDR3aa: ASSSSRGKETQY

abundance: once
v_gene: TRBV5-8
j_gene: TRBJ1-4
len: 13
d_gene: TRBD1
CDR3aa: ASSLRTGSGEKLF

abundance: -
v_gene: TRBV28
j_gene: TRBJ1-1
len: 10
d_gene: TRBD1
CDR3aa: ASTRTGVEAF

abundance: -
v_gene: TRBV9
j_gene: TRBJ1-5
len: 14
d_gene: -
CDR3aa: ASSVFRVQSNQPQH